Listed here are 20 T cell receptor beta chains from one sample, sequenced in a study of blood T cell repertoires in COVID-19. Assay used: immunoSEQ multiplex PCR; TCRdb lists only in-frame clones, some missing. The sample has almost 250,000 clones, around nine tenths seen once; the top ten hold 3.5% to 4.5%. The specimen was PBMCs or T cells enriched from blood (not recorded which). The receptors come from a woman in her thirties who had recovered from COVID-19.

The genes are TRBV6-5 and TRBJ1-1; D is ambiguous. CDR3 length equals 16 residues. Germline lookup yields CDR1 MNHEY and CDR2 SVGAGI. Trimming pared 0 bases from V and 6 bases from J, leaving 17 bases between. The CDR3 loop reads CASSYSSSGGYAEAFF. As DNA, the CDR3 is TGTGCCAGCAGTTACTCGAGTAGCGGAGGTTACGCTGAAGCTTTCTTT.

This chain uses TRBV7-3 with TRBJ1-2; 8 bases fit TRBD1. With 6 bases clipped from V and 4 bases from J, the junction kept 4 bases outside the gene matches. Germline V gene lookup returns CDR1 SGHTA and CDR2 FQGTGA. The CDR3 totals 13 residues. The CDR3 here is CASSTDRAYGYTF. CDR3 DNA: TGTGCCAGCAGTACGGACAGGGCCTATGGCTACACCTTC. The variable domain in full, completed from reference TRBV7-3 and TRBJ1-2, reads GAGVSQTPSNKVTEKGKYVELRCDPISGHTALYWYRQSLGQGPEFLIYFQGTGAADDSGLPNDRFFAVRPEGSVSTLKIQRTERGDSAVYLCASSTDRAYGYTFGSGTRLTVV.

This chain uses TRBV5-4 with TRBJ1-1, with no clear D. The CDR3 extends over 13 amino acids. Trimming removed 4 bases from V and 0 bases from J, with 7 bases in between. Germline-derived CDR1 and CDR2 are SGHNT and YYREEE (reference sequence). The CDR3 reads CASSEAVNTEAFF. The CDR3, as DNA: TGTGCCAGCAGCGAGGCCGTGAACACTGAAGCTTTCTTT.

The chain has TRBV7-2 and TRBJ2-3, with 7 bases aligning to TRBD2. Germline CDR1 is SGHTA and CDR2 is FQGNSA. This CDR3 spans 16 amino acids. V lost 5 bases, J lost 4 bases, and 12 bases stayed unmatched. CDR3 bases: TGTGCCAGCAGCGCCCCCGGGACTATCCTAGCAGATACGCAGTATTTT. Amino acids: CASSAPGTILADTQYF.

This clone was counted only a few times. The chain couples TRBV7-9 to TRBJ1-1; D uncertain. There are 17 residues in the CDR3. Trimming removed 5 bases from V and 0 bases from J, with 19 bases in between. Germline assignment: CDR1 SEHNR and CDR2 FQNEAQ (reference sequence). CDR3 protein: CASSLGWVKVMNTEAFF. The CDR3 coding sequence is TGTGCCAGCAGCCTCGGGTGGGTGAAAGTTATGAACACTGAAGCTTTCTTT.

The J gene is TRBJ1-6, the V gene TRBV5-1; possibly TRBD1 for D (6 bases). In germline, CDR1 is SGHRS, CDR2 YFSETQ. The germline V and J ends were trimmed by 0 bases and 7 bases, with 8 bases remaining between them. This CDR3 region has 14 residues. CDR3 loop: CASSLDRANSPLHF. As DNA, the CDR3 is TGCGCCAGCAGCTTGGACAGGGCGAATTCACCCCTCCACTTT.

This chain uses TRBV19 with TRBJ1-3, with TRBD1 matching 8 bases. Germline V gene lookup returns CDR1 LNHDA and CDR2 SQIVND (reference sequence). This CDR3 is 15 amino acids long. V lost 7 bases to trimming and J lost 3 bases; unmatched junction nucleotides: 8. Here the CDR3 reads CASTETGGGGNTIYF. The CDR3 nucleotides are TGTGCCAGTACCGAAACAGGGGGAGGTGGAAACACCATATATTTT.

As DNA, the CDR3 is TGTGCCAGCAGCTTGACAGAAGGCAATCAGCCCCAGCATTTT. Its translation: CASSLTEGNQPQHF. This sequence joins TRBV7-2 and TRBJ1-5, with a weak D call TRBD1 (5 bases). The CDR3 totals 14 residues. Germline CDR1 reads SGHTA; CDR2 reads FQGNSA. The V and J ends lost 3 bases and 2 bases respectively, with 8 bases between them.

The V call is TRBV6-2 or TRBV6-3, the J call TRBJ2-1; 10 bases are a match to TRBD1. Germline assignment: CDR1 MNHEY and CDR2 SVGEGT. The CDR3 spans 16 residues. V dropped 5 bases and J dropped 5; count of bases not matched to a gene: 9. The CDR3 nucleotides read TGTGCCAGCAGTCCCCTAGGGACAGGGGTTGACAATGAGCAGTTCTTC. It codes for CASSPLGTGVDNEQFF.

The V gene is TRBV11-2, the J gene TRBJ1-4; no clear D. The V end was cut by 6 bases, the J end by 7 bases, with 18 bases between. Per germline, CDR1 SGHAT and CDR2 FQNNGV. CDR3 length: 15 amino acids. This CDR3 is CASSHGRLLGEKLFF. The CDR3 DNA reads TGTGCCAGCAGTCACGGGAGACTCCTGGGTGAAAAACTGTTTTTT.

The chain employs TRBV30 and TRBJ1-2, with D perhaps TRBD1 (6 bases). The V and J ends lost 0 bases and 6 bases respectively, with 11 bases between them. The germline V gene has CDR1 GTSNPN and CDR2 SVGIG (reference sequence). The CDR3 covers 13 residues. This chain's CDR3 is CAWSVHRVNGYTF. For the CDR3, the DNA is TGTGCCTGGAGTGTACACAGGGTCAATGGCTACACCTTC.

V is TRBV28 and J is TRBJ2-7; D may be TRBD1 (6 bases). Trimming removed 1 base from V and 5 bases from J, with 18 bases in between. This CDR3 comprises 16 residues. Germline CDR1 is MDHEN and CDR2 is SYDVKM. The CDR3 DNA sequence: TGTGCCAGCAGTTTATTTACAGGGACCGTTCGACACGAGCAGTACTTC. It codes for CASSLFTGTVRHEQYF.

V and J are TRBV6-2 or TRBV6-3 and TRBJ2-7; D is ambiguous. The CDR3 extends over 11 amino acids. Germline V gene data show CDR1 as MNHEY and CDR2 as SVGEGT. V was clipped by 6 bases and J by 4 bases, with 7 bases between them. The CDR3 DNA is TGTGCCAGCAGCAAAACTTACGAGCAGTACTTC. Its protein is CASSKTYEQYF.

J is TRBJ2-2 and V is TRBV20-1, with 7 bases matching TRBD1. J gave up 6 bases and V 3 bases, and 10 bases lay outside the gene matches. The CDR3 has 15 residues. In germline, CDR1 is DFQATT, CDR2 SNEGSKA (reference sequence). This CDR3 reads CSASPGQSAAGELFF. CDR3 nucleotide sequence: TGCAGTGCTAGTCCGGGACAGTCTGCCGCCGGGGAGCTGTTTTTT.

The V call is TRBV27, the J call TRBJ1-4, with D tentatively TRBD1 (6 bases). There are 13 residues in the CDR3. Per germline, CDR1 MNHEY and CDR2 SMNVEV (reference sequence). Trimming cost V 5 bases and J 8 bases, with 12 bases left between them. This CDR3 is CASSSGGREKLFF. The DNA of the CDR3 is TGTGCCAGCAGTAGCGGGGGGCGGGAAAAACTGTTTTTT.

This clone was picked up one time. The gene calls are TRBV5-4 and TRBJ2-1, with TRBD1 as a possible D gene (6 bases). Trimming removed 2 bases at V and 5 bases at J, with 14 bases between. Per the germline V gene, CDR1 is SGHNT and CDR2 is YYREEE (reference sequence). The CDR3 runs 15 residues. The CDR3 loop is CASSFLLGADNEQFF. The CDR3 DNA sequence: TGTGCCAGCAGCTTTCTTTTGGGGGCGGACAATGAGCAGTTCTTC.

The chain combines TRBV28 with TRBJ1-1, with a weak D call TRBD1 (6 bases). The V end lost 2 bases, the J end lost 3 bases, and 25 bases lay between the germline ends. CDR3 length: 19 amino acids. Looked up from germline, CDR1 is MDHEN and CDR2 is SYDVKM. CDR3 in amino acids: CASSLISGGLIYRDTEAFF. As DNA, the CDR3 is TGTGCCAGCAGTTTAATTTCGGGGGGGCTAATCTATCGGGACACTGAAGCTTTCTTT.

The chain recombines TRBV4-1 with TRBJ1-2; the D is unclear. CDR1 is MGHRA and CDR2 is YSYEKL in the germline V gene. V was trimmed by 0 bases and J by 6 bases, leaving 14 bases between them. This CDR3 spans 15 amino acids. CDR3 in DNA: TGCGCCAGCAGCCAAGATAGGCTGTTAGCCCATGGCTACACCTTC. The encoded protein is CASSQDRLLAHGYTF.

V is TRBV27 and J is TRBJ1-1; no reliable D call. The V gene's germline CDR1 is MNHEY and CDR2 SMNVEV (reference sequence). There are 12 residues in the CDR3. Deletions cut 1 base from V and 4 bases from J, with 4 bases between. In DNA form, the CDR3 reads TGTGCCAGCAGTTTATTATGCACTGAAGCTTTCTTT. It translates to CASSLLCTEAFF.

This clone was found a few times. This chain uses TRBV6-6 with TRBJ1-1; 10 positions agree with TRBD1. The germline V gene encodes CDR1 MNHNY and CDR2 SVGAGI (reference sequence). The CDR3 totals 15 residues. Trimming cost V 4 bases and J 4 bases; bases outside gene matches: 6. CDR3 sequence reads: CASSLTGGLVTEAFF. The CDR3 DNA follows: TGTGCCAGCAGTTTGACAGGGGGCTTGGTCACTGAAGCTTTCTTT.